The clone carrying this TCR beta chain occurred many times. The target antigen is unknown. Amplification of TCR beta CDR3 regions was performed using RNA transcripts as template. TCR CDR3 underwent first-round RT-PCR with the HTBI primer set. TCRdb used MiXCR to reprocess the multiplex PCR reads, holding one entry per CDR3 protein. Found here are about 350,000 distinct CDR3 sequences, over 12% of them singletons; the top ten hold approximately 19%. The entry originates in a study of T cells in Graves' hyperthyroidism and ophthalmopathy. CDR1 is DFQATT and CDR2 is SNEGSKA in the germline V gene (reference sequence). With V trimmed by 0 bases and J by 7 bases, 4 bases remained unmatched. There are 16 residues in the CDR3. Study-wide findings and caveats: Also found in blood were most expanded thyroid clonotypes above 0.001.

This clonotype originated in a woman aged 55-75 years with Graves' ophthalmopathy. Sequencing was carried out using blood. J is TRBJ1-6 and V is TRBV20-1; the match to TRBD1 covers 12 bases. The CDR3 bases are TGCAGTGCTAGAGATGGGGGACAGGGGGCAAATTCACCCCTCCACTTT. Translated, it gives CSARDGGQGANSPLHF.